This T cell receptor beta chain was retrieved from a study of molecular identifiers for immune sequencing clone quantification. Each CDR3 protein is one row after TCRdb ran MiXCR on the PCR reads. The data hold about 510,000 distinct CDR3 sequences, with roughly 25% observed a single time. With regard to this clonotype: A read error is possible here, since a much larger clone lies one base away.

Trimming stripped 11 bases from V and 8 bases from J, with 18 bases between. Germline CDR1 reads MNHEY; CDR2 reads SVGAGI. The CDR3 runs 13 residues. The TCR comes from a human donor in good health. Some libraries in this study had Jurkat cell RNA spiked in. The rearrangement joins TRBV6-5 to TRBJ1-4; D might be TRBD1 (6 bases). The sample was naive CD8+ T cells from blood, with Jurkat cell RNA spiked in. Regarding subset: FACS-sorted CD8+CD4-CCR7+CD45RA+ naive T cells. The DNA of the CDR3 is TGTGCCGGCACCGAGTCCGGGGGCGAAAAACTGTTTTTT. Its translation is CAGTESGGEKLFF.